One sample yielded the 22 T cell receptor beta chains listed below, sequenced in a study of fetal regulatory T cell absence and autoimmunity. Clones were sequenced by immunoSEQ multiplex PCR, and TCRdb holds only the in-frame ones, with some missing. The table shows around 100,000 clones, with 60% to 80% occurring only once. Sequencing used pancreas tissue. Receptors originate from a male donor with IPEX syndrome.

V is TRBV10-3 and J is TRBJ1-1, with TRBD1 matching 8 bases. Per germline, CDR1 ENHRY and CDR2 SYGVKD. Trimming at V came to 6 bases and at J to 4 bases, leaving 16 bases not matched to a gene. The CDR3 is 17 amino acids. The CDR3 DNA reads TGTGCCATCAGGACAAACGGCCAGACAGGGGAGGGCACTGAAGCTTTCTTT. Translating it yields CAIRTNGQTGEGTEAFF.

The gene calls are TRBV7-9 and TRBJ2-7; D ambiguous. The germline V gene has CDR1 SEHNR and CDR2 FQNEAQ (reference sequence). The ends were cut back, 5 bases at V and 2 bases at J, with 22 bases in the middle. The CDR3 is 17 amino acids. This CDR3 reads CASSLTPSSLRTYEQYF. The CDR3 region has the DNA TGTGCCAGCAGCCTAACCCCTTCTAGTTTGCGTACCTACGAGCAGTACTTC.

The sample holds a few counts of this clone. The DNA for the CDR3 is TGTGCCAGTAGTTGGGACGGGGAGCTGTTTTTT. Translated: CASSWDGELFF. The chain has TRBV19 and TRBJ2-2; D uncertain. V lost 5 bases and J 7 bases, leaving 5 bases between the germline ends. The CDR3 spans 11 residues. From germline, CDR1 is LNHDA and CDR2 SQIVND (reference sequence). Supplemented by reference TRBV19 and TRBJ2-2, the full variable domain reads DGGITQSPKYLFRKEGQNVTLSCEQNLNHDAMYWYRQDPGQGLRLIYYSQIVNDFQKGDIAEGYSVSREKKESFPLTVTSAQKNPTAFYLCASSWDGELFFGEGSRLTVL.

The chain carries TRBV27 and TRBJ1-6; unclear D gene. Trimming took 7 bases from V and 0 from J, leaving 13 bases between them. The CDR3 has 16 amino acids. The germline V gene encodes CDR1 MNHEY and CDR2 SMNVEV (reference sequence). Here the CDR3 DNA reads TGTGCCAGCACCCCAACAAGGAGCTCCTATAATTCACCCCTCCACTTT. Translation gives CASTPTRSSYNSPLHF.

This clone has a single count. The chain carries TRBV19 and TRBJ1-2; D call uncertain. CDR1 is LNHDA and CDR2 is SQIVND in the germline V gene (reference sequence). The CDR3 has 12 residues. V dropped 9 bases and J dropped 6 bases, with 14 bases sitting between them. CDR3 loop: CASVSTWDGYTF. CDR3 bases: TGTGCCAGCGTATCTACGTGGGATGGCTACACCTTC.

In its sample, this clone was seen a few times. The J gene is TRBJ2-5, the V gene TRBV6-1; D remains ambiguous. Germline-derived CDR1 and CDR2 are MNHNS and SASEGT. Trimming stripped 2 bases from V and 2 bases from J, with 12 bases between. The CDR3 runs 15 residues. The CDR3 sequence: CASSELTKAQETQYF. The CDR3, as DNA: TGTGCCAGCAGTGAATTGACCAAGGCTCAAGAGACCCAGTACTTC.

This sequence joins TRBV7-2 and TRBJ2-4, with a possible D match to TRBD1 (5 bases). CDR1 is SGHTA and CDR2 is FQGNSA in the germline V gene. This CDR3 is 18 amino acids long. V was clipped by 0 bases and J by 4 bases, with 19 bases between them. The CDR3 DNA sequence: TGTGCCAGCAGCTTAGCGCTAATGGGGCTTCGGGCTAAAAACATTCAGTACTTC. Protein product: CASSLALMGLRAKNIQYF. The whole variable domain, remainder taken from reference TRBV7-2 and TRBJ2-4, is GAGVSQSPSNKVTEKGKDVELRCDPISGHTALYWYRQSLGQGLEFLIYFQGNSAPDKSGLPSDRFSAERTGGSVSTLTIQRTQQEDSAVYLCASSLALMGLRAKNIQYFGAGTRLSVL.

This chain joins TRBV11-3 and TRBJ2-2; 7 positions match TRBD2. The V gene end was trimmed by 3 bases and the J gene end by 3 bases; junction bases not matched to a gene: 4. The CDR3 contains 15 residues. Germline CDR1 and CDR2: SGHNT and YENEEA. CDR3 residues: CASSFAGEYTGELFF. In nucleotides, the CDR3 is TGTGCCAGCAGCTTCGCGGGGGAATACACCGGGGAGCTGTTTTTT.

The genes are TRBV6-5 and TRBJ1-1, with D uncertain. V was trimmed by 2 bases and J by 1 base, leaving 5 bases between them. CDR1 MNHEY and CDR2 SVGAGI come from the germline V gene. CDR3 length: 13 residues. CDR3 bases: TGTGCCAGCAGTTACGCGGCGAACACTGAAGCTTTCTTT. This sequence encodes CASSYAANTEAFF.

CDR3 sequence: CASTQGLGTDTQYF. The CDR3 region has the DNA TGTGCCAGTACCCAGGGACTAGGCACAGATACGCAGTATTTT. The chain carries TRBV19 and TRBJ2-3, with 8 bases fitting TRBD2. Trimming at V came to 7 bases and at J to 1 base, leaving 4 bases not matched to a gene. CDR1 and CDR2 from the germline V gene are LNHDA and SQIVND (reference sequence). CDR3 length: 14 amino acids.

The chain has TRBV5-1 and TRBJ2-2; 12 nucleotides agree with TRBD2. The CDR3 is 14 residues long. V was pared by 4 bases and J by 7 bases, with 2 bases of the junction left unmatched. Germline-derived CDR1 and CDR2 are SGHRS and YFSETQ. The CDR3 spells CASSQTSGGGELFF. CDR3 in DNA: TGCGCCAGCAGCCAGACTAGCGGGGGCGGGGAGCTGTTTTTT. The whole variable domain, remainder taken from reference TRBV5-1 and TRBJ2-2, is KAGVTQTPRYLIKTRGQQVTLSCSPISGHRSVSWYQQTPGQGLQFLFEYFSETQRNKGNFPGRFSGRQFSNSRSEMNVSTLELGDSALYLCASSQTSGGGELFFGEGSRLTVL.

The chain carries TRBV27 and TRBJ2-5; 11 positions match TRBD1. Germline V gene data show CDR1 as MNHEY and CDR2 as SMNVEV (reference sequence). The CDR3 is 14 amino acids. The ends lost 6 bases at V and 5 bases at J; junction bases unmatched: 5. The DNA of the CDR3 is TGTGCCAGCAGCCCGGACAGGGGGCAGGAGACCCAGTACTTC. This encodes CASSPDRGQETQYF.

The CDR3, as DNA: TGTGCCAGCAGCCCCGGACTAGCGGGAGAAGAGACCCAGTACTTC. This encodes CASSPGLAGEETQYF. The V gene is TRBV9, the J gene TRBJ2-5; 13 bases align to TRBD2. The CDR3 loop spans 15 amino acids. Per germline, CDR1 SGDLS and CDR2 YYNGEE. The J segment lost 3 bases and the V segment lost 4 bases, leaving 3 bases of the junction unmatched.

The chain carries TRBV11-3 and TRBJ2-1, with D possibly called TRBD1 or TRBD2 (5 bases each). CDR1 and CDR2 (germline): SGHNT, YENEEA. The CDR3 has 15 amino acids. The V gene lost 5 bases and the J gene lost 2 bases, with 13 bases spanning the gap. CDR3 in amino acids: CASSKTGLPYNEQFF. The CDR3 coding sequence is TGTGCCAGCAGCAAAACGGGGCTTCCCTACAATGAGCAGTTCTTC.

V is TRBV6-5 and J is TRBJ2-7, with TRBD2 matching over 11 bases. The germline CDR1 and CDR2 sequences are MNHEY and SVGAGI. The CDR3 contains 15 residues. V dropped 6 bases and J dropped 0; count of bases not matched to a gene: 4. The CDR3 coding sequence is TGTGCCAGCAGGCGAACTAGCGGGAGCTCCTACGAGCAGTACTTC. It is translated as CASRRTSGSSYEQYF.

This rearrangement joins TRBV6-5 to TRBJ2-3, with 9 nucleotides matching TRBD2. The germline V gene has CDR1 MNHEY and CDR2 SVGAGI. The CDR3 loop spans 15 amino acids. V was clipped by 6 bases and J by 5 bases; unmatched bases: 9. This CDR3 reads CASSLELAGKDTQYF. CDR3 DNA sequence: TGTGCCAGCAGCCTAGAGCTAGCGGGGAAAGATACGCAGTATTTT.

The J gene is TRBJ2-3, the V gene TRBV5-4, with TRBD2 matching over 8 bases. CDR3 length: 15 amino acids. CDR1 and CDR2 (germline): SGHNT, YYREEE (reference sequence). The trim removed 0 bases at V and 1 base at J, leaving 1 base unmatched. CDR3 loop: CASSLGRGGTDTQYF. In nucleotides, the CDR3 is TGTGCCAGCAGCTTGGGGCGGGGGGGCACAGATACGCAGTATTTT.

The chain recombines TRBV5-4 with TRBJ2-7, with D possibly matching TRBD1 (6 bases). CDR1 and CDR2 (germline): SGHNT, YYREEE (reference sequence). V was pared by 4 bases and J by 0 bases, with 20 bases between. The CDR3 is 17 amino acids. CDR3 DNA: TGTGCCAGCAGCCTATTACCAGGGGCAAGGAGCTCCTACGAGCAGTACTTC. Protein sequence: CASSLLPGARSSYEQYF.

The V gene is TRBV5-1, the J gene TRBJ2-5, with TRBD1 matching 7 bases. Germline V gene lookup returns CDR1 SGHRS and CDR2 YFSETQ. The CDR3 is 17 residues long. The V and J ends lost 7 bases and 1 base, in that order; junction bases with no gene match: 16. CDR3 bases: TGCGCCAGCCACAGCTTGGGGAGAGGGGGCTCCCAAGAGACCCAGTACTTC. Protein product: CASHSLGRGGSQETQYF.

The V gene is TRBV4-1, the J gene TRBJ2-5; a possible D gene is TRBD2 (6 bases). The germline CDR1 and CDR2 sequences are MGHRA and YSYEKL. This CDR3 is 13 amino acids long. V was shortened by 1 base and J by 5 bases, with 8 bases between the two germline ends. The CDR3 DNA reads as TGCGCCAGCAGCCAAGGGGGGGAGGAGACCCAGTACTTC. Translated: CASSQGGEETQYF.

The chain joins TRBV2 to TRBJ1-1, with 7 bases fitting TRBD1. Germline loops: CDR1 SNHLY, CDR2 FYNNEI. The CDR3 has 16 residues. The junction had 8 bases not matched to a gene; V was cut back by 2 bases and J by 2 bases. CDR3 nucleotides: TGTGCCAGCAGTGAAATGGGGACAGACAAAAACACTGAAGCTTTCTTT. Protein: CASSEMGTDKNTEAFF.

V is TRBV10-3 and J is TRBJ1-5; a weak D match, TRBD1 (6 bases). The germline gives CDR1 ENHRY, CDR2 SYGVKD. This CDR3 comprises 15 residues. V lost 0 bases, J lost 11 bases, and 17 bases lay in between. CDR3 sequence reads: CAISESRQPQGTQHF. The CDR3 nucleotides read TGTGCCATCAGTGAGTCGAGGCAGCCCCAGGGGACCCAGCATTTT.